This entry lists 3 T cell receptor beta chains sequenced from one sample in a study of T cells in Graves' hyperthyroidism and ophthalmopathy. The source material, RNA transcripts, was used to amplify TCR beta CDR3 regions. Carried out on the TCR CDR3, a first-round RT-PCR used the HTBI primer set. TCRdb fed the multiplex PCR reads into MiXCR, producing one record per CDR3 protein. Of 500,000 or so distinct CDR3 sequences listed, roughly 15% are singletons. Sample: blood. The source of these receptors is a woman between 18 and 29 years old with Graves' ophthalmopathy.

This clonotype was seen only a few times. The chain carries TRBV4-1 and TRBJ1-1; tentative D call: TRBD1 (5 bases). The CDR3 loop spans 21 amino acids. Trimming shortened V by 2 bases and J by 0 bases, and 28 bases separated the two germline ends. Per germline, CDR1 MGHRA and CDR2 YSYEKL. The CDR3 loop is CASSQLLRGSSLGEVNTEAFF. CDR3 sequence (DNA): TGCGCCAGCAGCCAACTTCTAAGGGGTTCGTCGCTGGGGGAAGTGAACACTGAAGCTTTCTTT.

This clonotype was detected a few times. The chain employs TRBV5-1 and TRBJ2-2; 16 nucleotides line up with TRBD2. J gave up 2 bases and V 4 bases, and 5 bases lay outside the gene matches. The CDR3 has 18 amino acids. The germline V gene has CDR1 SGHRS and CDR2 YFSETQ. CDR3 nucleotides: TGCGCCAGCAGCCTGGGACTAGCGGGGGGGACCAACACCGGGGAGCTGTTTTTT. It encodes CASSLGLAGGTNTGELFF.

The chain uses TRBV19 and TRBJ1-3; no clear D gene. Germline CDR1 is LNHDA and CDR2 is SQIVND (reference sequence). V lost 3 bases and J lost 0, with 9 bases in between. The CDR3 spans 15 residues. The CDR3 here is CASSIQWSSGNTIYF. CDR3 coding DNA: TGTGCCAGTAGTATTCAATGGAGCTCTGGAAACACCATATATTTT.